This TCR beta chain came from a study of blood T cell repertoires in COVID-19. The wider study: Sites in the United States, Italy and Spain provided acute and convalescent COVID-19 samples. PBMCs, B-cell-depleted T cells, or T cells were the source of the cDNA or gDNA that made up the material.

V lost 4 bases and J lost 3; bases outside the gene matches: 4. The CDR3 extends over 16 amino acids. Germline loops: CDR1 SGHRS, CDR2 YFSETQ. Per the original methods: For nucleated cells, counts were estimated from reference gene primer amplification. TCRdb keeps only in-frame clones here, not all; method: immunoSEQ multiplex PCR. That table is the source of V, J and clone size, and D and trimming were worked out from the DNA. The sample comprises about 210,000 clones, around four fifths of which are singletons, and roughly 2.7% rests with the top ten. The sequence derives from a woman aged 40 to 50 with active or convalescent COVID-19. The chain joins TRBV5-1 to TRBJ2-1; 13 bases line up with TRBD2. Material for sequencing was peripheral blood. For the CDR3, the DNA is TGCGCCAGCAGCAGCGGACTAGCGGGAGTCTACAATGAGCAGTTCTTC. Translated: CASSSGLAGVYNEQFF.